This T cell receptor (beta chain) originates from a study of beta chain features in type 1 diabetes. Trimming took 3 bases from V and 3 from J, leaving 12 bases between them. The CDR3 is 16 residues long. Germline V gene sequence: CDR1 MGHRA, CDR2 YSYEKL. General observations from the study: Researchers caution that PCR might favor shorter templates, equally among patients and controls. When Type 1 diabetes patients were examined, their TCRB CDR3s proved moderately but significantly shorter in all four CD4+ subsets.

Sorted populations all had greater than 95% purity. Expressed TCRB transcripts were sequenced after all isolated RNA was converted to cDNA. TCRdb keeps only in-frame clones here, not all; method: immunoSEQ multiplex PCR. The data hold under 450,000 clones, with approximately 15% observed a single time. As concerns this clone: Antigen specificity is unknown.

The TCR originated in a man younger than 40 in good health. Sequencing was performed on naive CD4+ T cells from blood. The genes are TRBV4-1 and TRBJ2-6; D is unresolved. The CDR3 nucleotides are TGCGCCAGCAGCCACCTCAGTCTGATTGGGGCCAACGTCCTGACTTTC. Its protein product is CASSHLSLIGANVLTF.